The clone carrying this TCR beta chain has ten or more counts. Its antigen is not known. Amplifying from RNA transcripts, the study obtained TCR beta CDR3 regions. HTBI-primed RT-PCR formed the first round, and a multiplex PCR formed the second. TCRdb ran MiXCR on the multiplex PCR reads and lists one entry per CDR3 protein. The table includes about 620,000 distinct CDR3 sequences, about 20% detected once. The source of the sample is a study of Graves' ophthalmopathy and Graves' hyperthyroidism. Whole-study results and caveats: Thyroid clonotypes that were expanded above 0.001 frequency mostly also appeared in blood.

Aged 18 to 65, the patients with hyperthyroidism had under 2 months' duration and were newly diagnosed. Exclusion criteria comprised other autoimmune diseases, uncontrolled infections, pregnancy or lactation in patients. A roughly 9.7 ml volume of fresh peripheral blood provided the PBMCs. This sequence originates from a young woman with stable Graves' hyperthyroidism. Some clones in this sample may be carry-over from other donors' samples. The sample taken for sequencing was peripheral blood.

This CDR3 reads CSASGSGAYEQYF. CDR3 coding DNA: TGCAGTGCTAGCGGGAGTGGAGCCTACGAGCAGTACTTC. The genes are TRBV20-1 and TRBJ2-7; a possible D gene is TRBD2 (6 bases). There are 13 residues in the CDR3. The germline CDR1 and CDR2 sequences are DFQATT and SNEGSKA (reference sequence). Trimming removed 3 bases from V and 2 bases from J, with 11 bases in between.